The following is a T cell receptor (beta chain) sequence with its context. The data originate from a study of blood T cell repertoires in COVID-19. Trimming cost V 4 bases and J 0 bases, with 12 bases left between them. This CDR3 contains 16 residues. Germline CDR1 is MNHEY and CDR2 is SVGAGI. Sequencing was performed with immunoSEQ multiplex PCR; in TCRdb, only in-frame clones are kept and a portion is missing. The sample holds fewer than 50,000 clones, about four fifths seen once. The chain carries TRBV6-5 and TRBJ2-2; D perhaps matches TRBD1 (6 bases). The origin of this receptor is an elderly man with active or convalescent COVID-19. Source material: peripheral blood. CDR3 nucleotide sequence: TGTGCCAGCAGTTTTCAGGGGACCTCGAACACCGGGGAGCTGTTTTTT. Residues: CASSFQGTSNTGELFF.